The entry below gives a single T cell receptor (beta chain) sequence along with its context. The data belong to a study of T cell changes during pregnancy in multiple sclerosis. V lost 3 bases and J 5 bases, leaving 10 bases between the germline ends. The CDR3 sequence is 14 residues long. CDR1 is MNHNY, CDR2 SVGAGI, per germline (reference sequence). The protocol was immunoSEQ multiplex PCR, while the TCRdb copy is restricted to in-frame clones and leaves out a portion. The data show about 38,000 clones, around 90% seen once. V and J are TRBV6-6 and TRBJ1-4; D is undetermined. The sample was CD4+ T cells from peripheral blood mononuclear cells, taken after pregnancy. The origin of this receptor is a female donor in good health, enrolled as a control in a pregnancy study. Here the CDR3 DNA reads TGTGCCAGCAGTTATGGGCCAGCAAATGAAAAACTGTTTTTT. Translated: CASSYGPANEKLFF.